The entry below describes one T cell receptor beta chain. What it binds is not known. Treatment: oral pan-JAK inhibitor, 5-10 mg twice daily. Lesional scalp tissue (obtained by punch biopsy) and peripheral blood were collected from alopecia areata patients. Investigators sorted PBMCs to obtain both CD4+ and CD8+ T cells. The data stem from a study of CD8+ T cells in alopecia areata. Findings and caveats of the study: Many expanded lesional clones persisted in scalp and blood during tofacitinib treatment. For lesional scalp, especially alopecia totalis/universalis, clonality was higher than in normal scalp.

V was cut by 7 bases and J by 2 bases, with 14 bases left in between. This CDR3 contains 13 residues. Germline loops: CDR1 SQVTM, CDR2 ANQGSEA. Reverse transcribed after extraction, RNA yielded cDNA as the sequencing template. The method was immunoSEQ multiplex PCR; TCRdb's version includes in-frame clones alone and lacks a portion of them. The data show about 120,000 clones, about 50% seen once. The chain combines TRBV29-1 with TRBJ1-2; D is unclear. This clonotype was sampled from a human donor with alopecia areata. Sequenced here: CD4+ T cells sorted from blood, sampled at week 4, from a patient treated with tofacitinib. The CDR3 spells CSALGEGNYGYTF. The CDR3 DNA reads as TGCAGCGCCCTCGGGGAGGGAAACTATGGCTACACCTTC.